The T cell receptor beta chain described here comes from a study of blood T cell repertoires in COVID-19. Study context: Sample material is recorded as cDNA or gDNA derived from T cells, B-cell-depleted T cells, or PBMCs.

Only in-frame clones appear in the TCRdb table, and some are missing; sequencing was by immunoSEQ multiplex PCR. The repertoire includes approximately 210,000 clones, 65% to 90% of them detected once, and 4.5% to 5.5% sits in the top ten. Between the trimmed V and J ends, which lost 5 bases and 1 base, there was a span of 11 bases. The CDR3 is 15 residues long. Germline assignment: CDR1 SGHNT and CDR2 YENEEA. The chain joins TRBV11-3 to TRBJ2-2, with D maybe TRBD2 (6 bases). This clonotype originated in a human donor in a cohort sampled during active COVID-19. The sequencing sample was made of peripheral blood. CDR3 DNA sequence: TGTGCCAGCAGCCCCCAGGGAGGGAACACCGGGGAGCTGTTTTTT. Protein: CASSPQGGNTGELFF. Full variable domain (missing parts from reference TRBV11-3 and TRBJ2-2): EAGVVQSPRYKIIEKKQPVAFWCNPISGHNTLYWYLQNLGQGPELLIRYENEEAVDDSQLPKDRFSAERLKGVDSTLKIQPAELGDSAVYLCASSPQGGNTGELFFGEGSRLTVL.